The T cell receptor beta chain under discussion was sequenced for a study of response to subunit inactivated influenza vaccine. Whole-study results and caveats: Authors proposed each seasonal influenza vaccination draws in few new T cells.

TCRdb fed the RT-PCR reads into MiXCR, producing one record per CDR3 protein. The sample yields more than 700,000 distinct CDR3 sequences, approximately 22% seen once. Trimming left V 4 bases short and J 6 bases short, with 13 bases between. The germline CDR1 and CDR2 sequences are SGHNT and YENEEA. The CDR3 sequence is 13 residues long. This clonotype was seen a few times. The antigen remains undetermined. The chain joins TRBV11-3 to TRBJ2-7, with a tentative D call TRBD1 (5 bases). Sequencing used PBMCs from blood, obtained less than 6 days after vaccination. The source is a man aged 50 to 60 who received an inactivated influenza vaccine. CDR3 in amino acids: CASSSTQRGEQYF. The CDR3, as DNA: TGTGCCAGCAGCTCCACCCAAAGGGGCGAGCAGTACTTC.